This T cell receptor beta chain was sequenced during a study of cytomegalovirus exposure and HLA in healthy donors. Broader study findings: CMV serostatus stood as the only immune exposure information on hand. Most subjects had HLA-A and HLA-B alleles reportedly predicted accurately by TCR beta sequences. Listed as cytomegalovirus-associated were over 150 TCR beta chains.

By share, this clone counts as medium-sized (0.01 to 0.1%). The antigen is undetermined. Trimming removed 3 bases at V and 0 bases at J, with 5 bases between. CDR1 MDHEN and CDR2 SYDVKM come from the germline V gene. This CDR3 has 14 amino acids. A multiplex PCR was run with 60 Vbeta primers and 13 Jbeta primers. Libraries were prepared by immunoSEQ multiplex PCR; TCRdb keeps only in-frame clonotypes and omits some of them. The repertoire holds 60,000 to 90,000 clones, with 70% as singletons. There were likely unrecorded immune exposures, though donors were nominally healthy when sampled. The sample consisted of PBMCs. The rearrangement uses TRBV28 and TRBJ2-2; D possibly corresponds to TRBD1 (5 bases). This clonotype was obtained from a woman aged 45-60 years in good health and CMV-seropositive. The DNA for the CDR3 is TGTGCCAGCAGTTTGGACACGAACACCGGGGAGCTGTTTTTT. Its protein is CASSLDTNTGELFF.